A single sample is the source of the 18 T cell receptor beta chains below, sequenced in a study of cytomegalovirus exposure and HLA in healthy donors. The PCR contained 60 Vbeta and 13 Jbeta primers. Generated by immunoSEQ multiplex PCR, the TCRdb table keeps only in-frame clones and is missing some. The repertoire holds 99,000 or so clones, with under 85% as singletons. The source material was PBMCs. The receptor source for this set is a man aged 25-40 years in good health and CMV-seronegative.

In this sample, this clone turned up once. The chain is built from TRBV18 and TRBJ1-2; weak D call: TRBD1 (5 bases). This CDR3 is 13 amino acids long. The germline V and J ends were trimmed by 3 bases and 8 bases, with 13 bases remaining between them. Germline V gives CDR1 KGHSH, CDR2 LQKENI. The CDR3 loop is CASSPPGEEGYTF. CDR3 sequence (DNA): TGTGCCAGCTCACCCCCGGGGGAAGAAGGCTACACCTTC.

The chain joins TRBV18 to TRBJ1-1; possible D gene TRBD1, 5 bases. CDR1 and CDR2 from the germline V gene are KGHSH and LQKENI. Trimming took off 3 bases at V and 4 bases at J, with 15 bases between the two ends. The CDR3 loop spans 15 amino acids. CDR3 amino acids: CASSPREGLGTEAFF. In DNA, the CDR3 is TGTGCCAGCTCACCGCGGGAGGGGCTGGGCACTGAAGCTTTCTTT.

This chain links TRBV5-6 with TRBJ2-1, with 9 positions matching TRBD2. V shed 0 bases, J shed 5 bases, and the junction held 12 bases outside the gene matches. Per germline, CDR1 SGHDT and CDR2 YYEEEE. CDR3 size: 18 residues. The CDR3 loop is CASSLAGAGGPWNNEQFF. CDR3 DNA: TGTGCCAGCAGCTTGGCTGGGGCGGGAGGGCCCTGGAACAATGAGCAGTTCTTC.

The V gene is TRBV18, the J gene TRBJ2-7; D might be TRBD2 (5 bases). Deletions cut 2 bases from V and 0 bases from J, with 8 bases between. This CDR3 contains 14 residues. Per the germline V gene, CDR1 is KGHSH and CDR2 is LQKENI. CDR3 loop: CASSPSGSSYEQYF. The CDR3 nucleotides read TGTGCCAGCTCACCAAGTGGGAGCTCCTACGAGCAGTACTTC.

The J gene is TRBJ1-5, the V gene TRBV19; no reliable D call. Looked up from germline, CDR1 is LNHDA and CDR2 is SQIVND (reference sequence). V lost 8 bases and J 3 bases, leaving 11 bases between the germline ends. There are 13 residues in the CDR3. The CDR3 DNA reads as TGTGCCAGTCACCCAGACACCAATCAGCCCCAGCATTTT. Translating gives CASHPDTNQPQHF. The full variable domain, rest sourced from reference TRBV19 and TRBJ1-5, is DGGITQSPKYLFRKEGQNVTLSCEQNLNHDAMYWYRQDPGQGLRLIYYSQIVNDFQKGDIAEGYSVSREKKESFPLTVTSAQKNPTAFYLCASHPDTNQPQHFGDGTRLSIL.

The CDR3 coding sequence is TGTGCCAGCAGCACCTACAGGGGGTCCTCCTCGGGGACCCAGTACTTC. It translates to CASSTYRGSSSGTQYF. The chain uses TRBV7-6 and TRBJ2-5, with 8 positions matching TRBD1. Germline V lookup: CDR1 SGHVS, CDR2 FNYEAQ. V was clipped by 5 bases and J by 7 bases; unmatched bases: 15. This CDR3 has 16 amino acids.

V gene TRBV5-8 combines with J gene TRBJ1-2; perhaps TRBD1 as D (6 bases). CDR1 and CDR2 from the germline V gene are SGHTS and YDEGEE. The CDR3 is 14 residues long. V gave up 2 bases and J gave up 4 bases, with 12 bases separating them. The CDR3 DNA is TGTGCCAGCAGCTTACAGGACAGCCTCTATGGCTACACCTTC. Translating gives CASSLQDSLYGYTF.

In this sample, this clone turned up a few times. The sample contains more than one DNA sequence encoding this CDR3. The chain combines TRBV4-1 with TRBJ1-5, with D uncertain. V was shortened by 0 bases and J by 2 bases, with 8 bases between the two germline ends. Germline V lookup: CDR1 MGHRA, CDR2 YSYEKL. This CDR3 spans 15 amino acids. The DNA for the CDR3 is TGCGCCAGCAGCCAAGATCCCGGGGGCAATCAGCCCCAGCATTTT. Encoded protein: CASSQDPGGNQPQHF.

The CDR3 DNA reads as TGTGCCAGCAGTTCAGGCACTAGCTCTGGGGCCAACGTCCTGACTTTC. Protein product: CASSSGTSSGANVLTF. V is TRBV6-6 and J is TRBJ2-6; possibly TRBD2 for D (5 bases). Trimming cost V 4 bases and J 0 bases, with 10 bases left between them. Germline-derived CDR1 and CDR2 are MNHNY and SVGAGI (reference sequence). The CDR3 consists of 16 residues.

This CDR3 reads CASSEGGTGGPRVAGVYEQFF. CDR3 coding DNA: TGTGCCAGCAGTGAAGGGGGGACAGGGGGGCCCCGGGTAGCGGGAGTTTATGAGCAGTTCTTC. The rearrangement joins TRBV6-1 to TRBJ2-1; 11 positions match TRBD1. Germline CDR1 MNHNS, CDR2 SASEGT. V shed 1 base and J 8 bases; nucleotides not matched to a gene: 22. The CDR3 length is 21 residues.

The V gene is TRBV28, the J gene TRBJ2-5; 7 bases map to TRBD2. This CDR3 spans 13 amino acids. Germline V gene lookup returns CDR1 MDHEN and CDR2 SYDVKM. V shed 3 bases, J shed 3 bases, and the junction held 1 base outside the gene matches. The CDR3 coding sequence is TGTGCCAGCAGTTTGGGAGGGAAAGAGACCCAGTACTTC. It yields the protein CASSLGGKETQYF.

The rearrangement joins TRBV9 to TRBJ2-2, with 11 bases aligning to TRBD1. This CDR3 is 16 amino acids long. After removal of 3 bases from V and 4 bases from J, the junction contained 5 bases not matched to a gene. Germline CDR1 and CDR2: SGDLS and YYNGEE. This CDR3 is CASSEGGTGGTGELFF. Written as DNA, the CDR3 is TGTGCCAGCAGCGAGGGTGGGACAGGGGGCACCGGGGAGCTGTTTTTT.

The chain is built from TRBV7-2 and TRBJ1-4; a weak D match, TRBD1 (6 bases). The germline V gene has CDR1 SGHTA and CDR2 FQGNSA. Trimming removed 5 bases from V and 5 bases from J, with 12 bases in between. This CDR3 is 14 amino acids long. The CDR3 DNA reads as TGTGCCAGCAGCCCGGACAGCCAGAATGAAAAACTGTTTTTT. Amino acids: CASSPDSQNEKLFF.

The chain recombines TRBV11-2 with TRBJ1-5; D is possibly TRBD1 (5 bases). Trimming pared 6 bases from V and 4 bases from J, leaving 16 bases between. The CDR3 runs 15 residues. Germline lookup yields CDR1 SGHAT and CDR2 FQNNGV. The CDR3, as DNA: TGTGCCAGCAGACCAGGGAATCGGGTTAATCAGCCCCAGCATTTT. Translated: CASRPGNRVNQPQHF.

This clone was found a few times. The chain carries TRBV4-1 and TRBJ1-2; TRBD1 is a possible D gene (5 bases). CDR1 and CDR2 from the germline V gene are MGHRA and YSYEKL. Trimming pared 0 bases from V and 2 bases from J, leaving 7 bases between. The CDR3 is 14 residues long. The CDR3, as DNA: TGCGCCAGCAGCCAAGATCAGGGAAACTATGGCTACACCTTC. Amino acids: CASSQDQGNYGYTF.

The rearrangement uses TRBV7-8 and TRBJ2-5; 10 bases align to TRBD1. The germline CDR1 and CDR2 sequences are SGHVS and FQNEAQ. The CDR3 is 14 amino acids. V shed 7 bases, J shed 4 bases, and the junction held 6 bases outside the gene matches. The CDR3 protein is CASNLGQGIETQYF. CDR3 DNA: TGTGCCAGCAATCTGGGACAGGGGATAGAGACCCAGTACTTC.

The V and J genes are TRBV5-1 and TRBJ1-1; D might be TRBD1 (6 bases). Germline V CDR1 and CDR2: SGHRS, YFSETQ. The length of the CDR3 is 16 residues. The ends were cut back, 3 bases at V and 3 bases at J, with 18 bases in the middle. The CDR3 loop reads CASSSTGSKGYTEAFF. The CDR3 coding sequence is TGCGCCAGCAGCTCCACAGGGAGCAAGGGTTACACTGAAGCTTTCTTT.

CDR3: CASSLRGGIGNTIYF. In DNA form, the CDR3 reads TGTGCCAGCAGCTTAAGGGGGGGGATTGGAAACACCATATATTTT. The rearrangement links TRBV7-2 to TRBJ1-3, with D perhaps matching TRBD1 (6 bases). The CDR3 covers 15 residues. Deletions cut 2 bases from V and 3 bases from J, with 11 bases between. The V gene's germline CDR1 is SGHTA and CDR2 FQGNSA.